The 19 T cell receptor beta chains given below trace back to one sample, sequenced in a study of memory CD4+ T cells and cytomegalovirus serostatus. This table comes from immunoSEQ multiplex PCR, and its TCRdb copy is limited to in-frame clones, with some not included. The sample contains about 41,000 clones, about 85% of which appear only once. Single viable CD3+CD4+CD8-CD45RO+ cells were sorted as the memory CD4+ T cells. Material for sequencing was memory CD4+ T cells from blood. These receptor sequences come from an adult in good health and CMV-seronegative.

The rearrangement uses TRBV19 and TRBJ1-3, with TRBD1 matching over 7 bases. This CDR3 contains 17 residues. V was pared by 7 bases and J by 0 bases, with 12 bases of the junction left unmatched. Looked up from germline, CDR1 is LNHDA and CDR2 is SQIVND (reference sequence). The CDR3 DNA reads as TGTGCCAGTACCAAGGGGGCTCAGGGGCACTCTGGAAACACCATATATTTT. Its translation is CASTKGAQGHSGNTIYF.

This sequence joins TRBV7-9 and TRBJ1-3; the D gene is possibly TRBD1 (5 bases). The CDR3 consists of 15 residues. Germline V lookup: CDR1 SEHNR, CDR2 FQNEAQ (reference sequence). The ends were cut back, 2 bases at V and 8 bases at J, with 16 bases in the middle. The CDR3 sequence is CASSLRALRGDTIYF. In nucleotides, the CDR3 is TGTGCCAGCAGCTTACGAGCCCTAAGAGGGGACACCATATATTTT.

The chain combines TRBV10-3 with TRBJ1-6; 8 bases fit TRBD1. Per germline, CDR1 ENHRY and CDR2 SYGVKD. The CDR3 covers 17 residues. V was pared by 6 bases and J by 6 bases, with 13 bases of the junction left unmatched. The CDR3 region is CAISVTAGGASNSPLHF. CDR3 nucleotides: TGTGCCATCAGCGTCACAGCAGGGGGCGCGAGTAATTCACCCCTCCACTTT.

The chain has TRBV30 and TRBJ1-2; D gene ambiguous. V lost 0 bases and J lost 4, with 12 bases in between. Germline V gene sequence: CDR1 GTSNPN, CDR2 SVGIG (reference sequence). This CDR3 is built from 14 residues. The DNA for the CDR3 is TGTGCCTGGAGTGTATACAGAGACTCCTATGGCTACACCTTC. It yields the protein CAWSVYRDSYGYTF.

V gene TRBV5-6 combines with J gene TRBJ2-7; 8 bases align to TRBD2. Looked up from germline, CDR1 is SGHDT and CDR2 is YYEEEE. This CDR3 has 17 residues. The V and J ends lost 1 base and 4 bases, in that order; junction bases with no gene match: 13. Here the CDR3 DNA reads TGTGCCAGCAGCTTGTTCTCTAAGCGGGGGACCCTATACGAGCAGTACTTC. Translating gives CASSLFSKRGTLYEQYF.

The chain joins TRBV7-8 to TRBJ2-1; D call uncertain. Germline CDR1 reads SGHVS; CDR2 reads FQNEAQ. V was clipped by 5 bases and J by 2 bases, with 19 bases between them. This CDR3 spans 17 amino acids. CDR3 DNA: TGTGCCAGCAGCCCCGGTTATAGACGTCGACCCTACAATGAGCAGTTCTTC. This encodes CASSPGYRRRPYNEQFF.

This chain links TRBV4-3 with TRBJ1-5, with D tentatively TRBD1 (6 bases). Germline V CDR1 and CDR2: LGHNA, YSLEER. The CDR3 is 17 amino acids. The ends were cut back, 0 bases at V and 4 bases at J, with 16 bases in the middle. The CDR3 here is CASSQDLRQVGNQPQHF. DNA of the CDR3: TGCGCCAGCAGCCAAGATTTACGACAGGTTGGGAATCAGCCCCAGCATTTT.

DNA of the CDR3: TGTGCCAGCAGCAGGACTAGCGGGGCCTCTAGCACAGATACGCAGTATTTT. Its translation: CASSRTSGASSTDTQYF. This rearrangement joins TRBV4-2 to TRBJ2-3; 12 bases are shared with TRBD2. This CDR3 region has 17 residues. V lost 5 bases to trimming and J lost 0 bases; unmatched junction nucleotides: 6. Germline values: CDR1 LGHNA, CDR2 YNFKEQ.

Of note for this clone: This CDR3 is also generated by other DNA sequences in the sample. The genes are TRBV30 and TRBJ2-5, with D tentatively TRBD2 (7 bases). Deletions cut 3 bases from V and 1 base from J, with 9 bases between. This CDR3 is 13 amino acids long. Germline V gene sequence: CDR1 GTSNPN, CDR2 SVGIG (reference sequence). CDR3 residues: CAWSGGLQETQYF. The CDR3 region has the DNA TGTGCCTGGAGCGGGGGGCTCCAAGAGACCCAGTACTTC. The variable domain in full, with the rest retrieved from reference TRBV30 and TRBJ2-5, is SQTIHQWPATLVQPVGSPLSLECTVEGTSNPNLYWYRQAAGRGLQLLFYSVGIGQISSEVPQNLSASRPQDRQFILSSKKLLLSDSGFYLCAWSGGLQETQYFGPGTRLLVL.

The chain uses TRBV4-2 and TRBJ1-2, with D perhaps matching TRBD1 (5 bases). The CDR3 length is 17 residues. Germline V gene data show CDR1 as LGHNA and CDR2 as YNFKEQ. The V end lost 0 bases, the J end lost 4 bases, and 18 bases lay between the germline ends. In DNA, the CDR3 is TGTGCCAGCAGCCAAGAGGGTCCGGGACGGCCGTCCTATGGCTACACCTTC. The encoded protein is CASSQEGPGRPSYGYTF.

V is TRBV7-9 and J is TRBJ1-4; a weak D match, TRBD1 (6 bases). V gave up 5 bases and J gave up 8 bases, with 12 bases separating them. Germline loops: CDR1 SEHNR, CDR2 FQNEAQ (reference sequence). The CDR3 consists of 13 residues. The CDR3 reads CASSVQGGEKLFF. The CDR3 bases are TGTGCCAGCAGCGTACAGGGTGGGGAAAAACTGTTTTTT.

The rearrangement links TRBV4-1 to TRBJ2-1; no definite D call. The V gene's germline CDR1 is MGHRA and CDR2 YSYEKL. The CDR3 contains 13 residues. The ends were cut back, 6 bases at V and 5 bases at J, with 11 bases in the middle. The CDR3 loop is CASRRGSHNEQFF. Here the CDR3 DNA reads TGCGCCAGCAGACGAGGAAGTCACAATGAGCAGTTCTTC.

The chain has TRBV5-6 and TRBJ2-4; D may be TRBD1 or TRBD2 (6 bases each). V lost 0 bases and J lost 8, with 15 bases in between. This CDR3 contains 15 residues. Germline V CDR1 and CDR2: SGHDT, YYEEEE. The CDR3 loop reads CASSLDIGQRDIQYF. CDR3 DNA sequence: TGTGCCAGCAGCTTGGATATAGGACAGCGGGACATTCAGTACTTC.

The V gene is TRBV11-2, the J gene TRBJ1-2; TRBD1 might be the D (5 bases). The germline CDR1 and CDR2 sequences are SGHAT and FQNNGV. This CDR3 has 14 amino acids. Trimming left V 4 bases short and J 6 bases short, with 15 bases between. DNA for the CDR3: TGTGCCAGCAGCTCAGACAGCGGATTAGATGGCTACACCTTC. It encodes CASSSDSGLDGYTF.

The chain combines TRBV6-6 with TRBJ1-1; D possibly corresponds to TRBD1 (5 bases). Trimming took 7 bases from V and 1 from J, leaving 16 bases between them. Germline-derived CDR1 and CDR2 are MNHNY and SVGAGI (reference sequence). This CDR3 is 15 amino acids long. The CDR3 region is CASTPSLDRNTEAFF. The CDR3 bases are TGTGCCAGCACCCCTAGCCTAGACAGGAACACTGAAGCTTTCTTT.

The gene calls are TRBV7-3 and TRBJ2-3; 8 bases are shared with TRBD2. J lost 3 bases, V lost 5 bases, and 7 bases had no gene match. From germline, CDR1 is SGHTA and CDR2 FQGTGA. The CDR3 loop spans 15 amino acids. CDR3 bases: TGTGCCAGCAGCCCCTTTCCGGGGGGGACAGATACGCAGTATTTT. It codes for CASSPFPGGTDTQYF.

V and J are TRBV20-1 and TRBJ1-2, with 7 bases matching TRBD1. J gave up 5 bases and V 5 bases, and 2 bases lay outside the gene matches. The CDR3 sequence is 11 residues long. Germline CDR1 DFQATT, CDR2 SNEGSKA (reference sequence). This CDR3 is CSAAGGYGYTF. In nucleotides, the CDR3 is TGCAGTGCTGCAGGGGGGTATGGCTACACCTTC.

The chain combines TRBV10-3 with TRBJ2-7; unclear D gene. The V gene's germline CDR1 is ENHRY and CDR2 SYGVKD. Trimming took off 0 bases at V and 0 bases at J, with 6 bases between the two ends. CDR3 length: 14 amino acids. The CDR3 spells CAISESIFSYEQYF. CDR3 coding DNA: TGTGCCATCAGTGAGTCAATTTTCTCCTACGAGCAGTACTTC.

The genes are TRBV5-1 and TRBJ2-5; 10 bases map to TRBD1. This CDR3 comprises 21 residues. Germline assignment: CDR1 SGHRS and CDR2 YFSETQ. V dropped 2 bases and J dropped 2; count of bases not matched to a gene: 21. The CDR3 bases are TGCGCCAGCAGCTTCGATTTATGGGACAGGGGCCTTCAAGGCGCTCAAGAGACCCAGTACTTC. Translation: CASSFDLWDRGLQGAQETQYF.